This T cell receptor beta chain was sequenced for a study of OX40 agonist ivuxolimab in advanced cancers. Study information: Three dose-escalation patients had partial responses: one with hepatocellular carcinoma and two with cutaneous melanoma. Points from the study as a whole: More expanded clones were found, on average, in CD8+ than in CD4+ T cells.

The CDR3 sequence is 13 residues long. CDR1 is MNHNY, CDR2 SVGAGI, per germline (reference sequence). V was pared by 8 bases and J by 5 bases, with 15 bases between. Any history of autoimmune disease or systemic immunosuppression disqualified patients. The table came from immunoSEQ multiplex PCR; TCRdb's copy has only in-frame clones and leaves some out. The profile shows 50,000 to 70,000 clones, about 83% of them singletons. As regards this clone: Its cognate antigen is unknown.

The sequence derives from an adult with an advanced solid tumor such as melanoma, head and neck, liver or kidney cancer. The specimen comprised CD4+ or CD8+ T cells sorted from blood, sampled in a trial of the OX40 agonist ivuxolimab. V usage is TRBV6-6 and J usage is TRBJ2-5; a weak D match, TRBD2 (7 bases). CDR3 DNA: TGTGCCAGCCTCGAGGGGGGGAAGGAGACCCAGTACTTC. It yields the protein CASLEGGKETQYF.